This T cell receptor beta chain appears in the sequencing data of a study of blood T cell repertoires in COVID-19. Study context: COVID-19 samples from acute and convalescent phases originated in the United States, Italy and Spain.

Per the authors' pipeline: Estimates of nucleated cell counts were drawn from the amplification of reference gene primers. Produced via immunoSEQ multiplex PCR; TCRdb's table is partial and in-frame only. That table is the source of V, J and clone size, and D and trimming were worked out from the DNA. The top ten clones hold just over 7% of a sample with about 320,000 clones, approximately 85% of them seen once. This sequence originates from a human donor in a cohort sampled during active COVID-19. Specimen: peripheral blood.

DNA for the CDR3: TGTGCCAGCAGTTGGGGACACCTCCTCTACGAGCAGTACTTC. Translated, it gives CASSWGHLLYEQYF. This chain uses TRBV6-2 or TRBV6-3 with TRBJ2-7, with a weak D call TRBD1 (6 bases). With 4 bases removed from V and 3 bases from J, the gap between germline ends came to 13 bases. The CDR3 loop spans 14 amino acids. CDR1 MNHEY and CDR2 SVGEGT come from the germline V gene.